This entry concerns a single T cell receptor beta chain. There is no known antigen for this receptor. No qualities accompany the bases; no much larger clone lies one base away. Interpreted using the paper, the treatment or condition label stands for: roughly 11-day PBMC culture with coronavirus spike peptide pools or control peptides (ViraFEST assay). The ViraFEST assay, used in the study, expanded antigen-specific T cells with peptide pools and then identified the expanded clonotypes through TCR sequencing. Negative nucleocapsid antibody tests taken both before and after vaccination confirmed that the healthy vaccine recipients had no prior SARS-CoV-2 infection. PBMCs were cultured at a few million per well in IMDM supplemented with around 5% human AB serum and 9 to 10 IU/ml IL-2, with approximately 9.5 ug/ml peptide pools added. On days 3 and 7, half of the culture medium was replaced with fresh IL-2-containing medium. After approximately 11 days of culture, CD4+ T cells were isolated by negative selection with the EasySep CD4+ T cell isolation kit. Ficoll-Paque Plus gradient centrifugation was used to isolate PBMCs from whole blood, and the isolated PBMCs were then either used fresh or cryopreserved at -140C. In general, triplicate wells were set up for every culture condition.

The data were obtained in a study of vaccination and CD4 T cells after COVID-19 (dated by TCRdb to 2022 to 2024). With regard to the full study: The convalescent cohort comprised six males and four females, including two Hispanic individuals, seven Caucasians, two Asians and one multiracial person. Participants got two doses of the Pfizer-BioNTech BNT162b2 vaccine (n=8) or two doses of the Moderna mRNA-1273 vaccine (n=2). Post-COVID blood samples were collected from convalescent patients a median of approximately 100 days after diagnosis, with a range of roughly 30 to 161 days. Post-vaccine blood samples were taken a median of 72 days after the second vaccine dose, with a range of about 12 to 250 days. The cultures were stimulated with overlapping spike peptide pools from SARS-CoV-2 and from the common cold coronaviruses HCoV-NL63, HCoV-OC43 and HCoV-229E. Control cultures used a CEFX viral epitope pool as positive control, an HIV-1 Nef peptide pool as negative control, or no peptide. The spike-specific CD4+ TCR repertoire was compared before and after mRNA vaccination in over 9 COVID-19 convalescent patients and a handful of infection-naive healthy vaccine recipients. Study-level results and caveats: Among convalescent patients, a median about 90% of the SARS-CoV-2-reactive clones seen after vaccination appeared only after vaccination, which suggests priming specific to the vaccine. The study included relatively few convalescent patients and did not analyze early timepoints after natural infection. An increase in the median number of SARS-CoV-2-reactive clonotypes from 21 after infection to roughly 39 after vaccination was observed, but the change was not found to be significant. In convalescent patients, nearly all vaccine-specific clones (304 of 307) were found to be mono-reactive for SARS-CoV-2 spike rather than cross-reactive with common cold coronaviruses.

The library was built by means of PCR. At the Johns Hopkins FTIC core, DNA from the cultured CD4+ T cells underwent TCR sequencing with the Oncomine TCR Beta short-read assay. Genomic DNA was extracted from the cultured CD4+ T cells with the QIAamp micro DNA kit. The Oncomine TCR Beta libraries from cultured CD4+ T cells were pooled using unique dual indexes and then sequenced on an Illumina iSeq 100. The authors' pipeline ran thus. Non-productive sequences were removed, and CDR3s that did not start with C, did not end with F or W, or were shorter than 7 amino acids were discarded. The MANAFEST web application was used to identify antigen-specific clonotypes by comparing peptide-stimulated wells against reference wells and other culture wells. For a clone to be called positive, the clone needed an FDR below 0.05, an odds ratio above 5, and a productive frequency above 0.1% in at least two of three replicate wells. A clonotype was classed as cross-reactive if the clonotype showed significant expansion both in SARS-CoV-2 spike wells and in at least one common cold coronavirus spike condition. Levenshtein distances (stringdist) and unrooted phylogenetic trees (ape) in R version 3.6.1 were used to assess CDR3 homology. TCRdb trimmed the raw reads at Q25, called clones with MiXCR and kept productive beta chains. Every entry covers one CDR3 protein and lists the most common genes and DNA from its rows. The V and J calls follow TCRdb's processing rather than the paper's. The sample table holds 23,000 or so distinct CDR3 sequences, of which approximately 67% were seen once. Clones ranked in the top ten supply less than 25% of the sample.

V is reduced by 0 bases and J by 8 bases, leaving a spacing of 16 bases between them. The CDR3, cysteine through phenylalanine, is 15 amino acids long. Of the read, only the CDR3 DNA is kept; its 45 bases are in frame from base 1. As encoded in the germline V gene, CDR1 is SGHDN while CDR2 is FVKESK. The sample here was CD4+ T cells from blood, cultured in vitro, taken after SARS-CoV-2 vaccination. Recombination connected TRBV14 to TRBJ1-1; matching of 6 bases hints at TRBD1 as the D gene. This clonotype originated in a human donor who received a COVID-19 vaccine. The DNA sequence follows: TGTGCCAGCAGCCAAGATCTGGGTCACGACAGGGAAGCTTTCTTT. Protein translation: CASSQDLGHDREAFF.